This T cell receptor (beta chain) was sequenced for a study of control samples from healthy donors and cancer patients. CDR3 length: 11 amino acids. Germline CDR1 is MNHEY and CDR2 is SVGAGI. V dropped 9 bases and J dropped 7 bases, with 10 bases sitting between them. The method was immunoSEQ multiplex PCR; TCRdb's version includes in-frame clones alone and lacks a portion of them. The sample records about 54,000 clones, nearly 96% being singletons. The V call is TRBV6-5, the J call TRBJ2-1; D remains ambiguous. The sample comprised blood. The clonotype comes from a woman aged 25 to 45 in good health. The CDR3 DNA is TGTGCCAGTGACTGGTCAAATGAGCAGTTCTTC. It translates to CASDWSNEQFF.